This T cell receptor (beta chain) was recorded in a study of cytomegalovirus exposure and HLA in healthy donors. Primers for the PCR totalled 60 Vbeta and 13 Jbeta. Clones were read by immunoSEQ multiplex PCR, and TCRdb kept only the in-frame ones, dropping some. The sample lists around 150,000 clones, less than 80% seen once, with 1.8% in the top ten. For this clone: Its antigen is as yet unknown.

Study-wide results and caveats: In a later analysis, several top co-occurrence clusters appeared linked to parvovirus B19, influenza, CMV and Epstein-Barr virus.

The sequence came from a female donor in good health and CMV-seropositive. The sample was PBMCs.

CDR3: CASSLGEGFEQYF. The CDR3 DNA reads as TGCGCCAGCAGCTTGGGCGAGGGATTCGAGCAGTACTTC. The J gene is TRBJ2-7, the V gene TRBV5-1, with D perhaps matching TRBD2 (5 bases). V dropped 0 bases and J dropped 6 bases, with 10 bases sitting between them. The CDR3 extends over 13 amino acids. CDR1 is SGHRS, CDR2 YFSETQ, per germline.